Each of the 14 T cell receptor beta chains below was sequenced from the same sample in a study of OX40 agonist ivuxolimab in advanced cancers. Here immunoSEQ multiplex PCR was the method, and the copy in TCRdb shows in-frame clones only, minus some. The table includes some 97,000 clones, over 75% detected once. The sample was CD4+ or CD8+ T cells sorted from blood, taken in a trial of the OX40 agonist ivuxolimab. The receptors stem from an adult with an advanced solid tumor such as melanoma, head and neck, liver or kidney cancer.

This rearrangement joins TRBV9 to TRBJ2-7; D possibly uses TRBD1 or TRBD2 (6 bases each). Germline V gene data show CDR1 as SGDLS and CDR2 as YYNGEE. This CDR3 region has 15 residues. V lost 2 bases and J 2 bases, leaving 14 bases between the germline ends. This chain's CDR3 is CASSVEGGIPYEQYF. CDR3 nucleotides: TGTGCCAGCAGCGTGGAAGGGGGGATCCCCTACGAGCAGTACTTC.

The chain joins TRBV20-1 to TRBJ1-2; D gene unclear. The CDR3 has 11 residues. CDR1 is DFQATT, CDR2 SNEGSKA, per germline (reference sequence). Trimming removed 3 bases from V and 8 bases from J, with 10 bases in between. The CDR3 spells CSARATLGYTF. In DNA form, the CDR3 reads TGCAGTGCTAGGGCGACCCTAGGCTACACCTTC.

Written as DNA, the CDR3 is TGTGCCAGTAGTACGGACGGATACAATGAGCAGTTCTTC. Protein product: CASSTDGYNEQFF. The rearrangement uses TRBV19 and TRBJ2-1, with D unresolved. Germline V gene lookup returns CDR1 LNHDA and CDR2 SQIVND (reference sequence). The ends were cut back, 4 bases at V and 4 bases at J, with 8 bases in the middle. There are 13 residues in the CDR3.

The chain combines TRBV5-1 with TRBJ2-3; D is unclear. The V gene's germline CDR1 is SGHRS and CDR2 YFSETQ. The CDR3 extends over 15 amino acids. Trimming left V 0 bases short and J 2 bases short, with 10 bases between. CDR3 region: CASSLAGLNTDTQYF. The CDR3 region has the DNA TGCGCCAGCAGCTTGGCCGGGTTGAACACAGATACGCAGTATTTT.

V and J are TRBV4-1 and TRBJ1-5, with 10 nucleotides matching TRBD1. Germline V gives CDR1 MGHRA, CDR2 YSYEKL. The J segment lost 5 bases and the V segment lost 3 bases, leaving 7 bases of the junction unmatched. The CDR3 covers 16 residues. CDR3 loop: CASSQDDRGLYQPQHF. DNA for the CDR3: TGCGCCAGCAGCCAGGACGACAGGGGGCTTTATCAGCCCCAGCATTTT.

The J gene is TRBJ1-1, the V gene TRBV18; D not resolved. Per the germline V gene, CDR1 is KGHSH and CDR2 is LQKENI. V lost 4 bases, J lost 1 base, and 7 bases lay in between. This CDR3 has 13 amino acids. CDR3: CASSQTQNTEAFF. The DNA for the CDR3 is TGTGCCAGCTCACAGACACAGAACACTGAAGCTTTCTTT.

The chain links TRBV28 to TRBJ1-5, with D tentatively TRBD1 (6 bases). Germline loops: CDR1 MDHEN, CDR2 SYDVKM. The CDR3 has 15 amino acids. V was shortened by 4 bases and J by 0 bases, with 10 bases between the two germline ends. CDR3 in DNA: TGTGCCAGCAGTTCTACAGGGTCTAGCAATCAGCCCCAGCATTTT. It is translated as CASSSTGSSNQPQHF.

This chain links TRBV7-8 with TRBJ2-1; possibly TRBD2 for D (7 bases). In germline, CDR1 is SGHVS, CDR2 FQNEAQ. The CDR3 consists of 15 residues. The germline V and J ends were trimmed by 6 bases and 5 bases, with 17 bases remaining between them. As DNA, the CDR3 is TGTGCCAGCAGAATAGCCGGGAGGACAGACAATGAGCAGTTCTTC. Translating it yields CASRIAGRTDNEQFF. The variable domain in full, completed from reference TRBV7-8 and TRBJ2-1, reads GAGVSQSPRYKVAKRGQDVALRCDPISGHVSLFWYQQALGQGPEFLTYFQNEAQLDKSGLPSDRFFAERPEGSVSTLKIQRTQQEDSAVYLCASRIAGRTDNEQFFGPGTRLTVL.

The V call is TRBV5-6, the J call TRBJ1-2; a possible D gene is TRBD1 (5 bases). The CDR3 sequence is 15 residues long. Germline V gene sequence: CDR1 SGHDT, CDR2 YYEEEE. Trimming pared 4 bases from V and 2 bases from J, leaving 15 bases between. The chain's CDR3 is CASSGSPGGNYGYTF. The CDR3 DNA is TGTGCCAGCAGCGGTTCTCCGGGGGGAAACTATGGCTACACCTTC.

The rearrangement uses TRBV12-5 and TRBJ2-6, with 10 positions matching TRBD1. This CDR3 contains 20 residues. Germline-derived CDR1 and CDR2 are LGHNT and FRNRAP. J gave up 0 bases and V 1 base, and 9 bases lay outside the gene matches. CDR3 residues: CASGLEVGTGALSGANVLTF. The CDR3 DNA reads TGTGCTAGTGGTTTGGAGGTGGGGACAGGGGCCCTCTCTGGGGCCAACGTCCTGACTTTC.

The chain links TRBV7-6 to TRBJ2-3; 9 nucleotides match TRBD2. CDR3 length: 16 residues. V dropped 4 bases and J dropped 6; count of bases not matched to a gene: 11. Germline CDR1 and CDR2: SGHVS and FNYEAQ. The CDR3 loop is CASSSGLGGGADTQYF. CDR3 bases: TGTGCCAGCAGCTCCGGACTTGGCGGGGGGGCCGATACGCAGTATTTT.

The chain is built from TRBV19 and TRBJ1-2; D is uncertain. The V end was cut by 0 bases, the J end by 1 base, with 9 bases between. Germline loops: CDR1 LNHDA, CDR2 SQIVND (reference sequence). The CDR3 has 15 residues. The CDR3 reads CASSIDPTVNYGYTF. The CDR3 region has the DNA TGTGCCAGTAGTATAGATCCTACCGTTAACTATGGCTACACCTTC.

The rearrangement uses TRBV6-1 and TRBJ2-2; D call uncertain. The CDR3 spans 16 residues. Trimming took off 1 base at V and 0 bases at J, with 9 bases between the two ends. The germline CDR1 and CDR2 sequences are MNHNS and SASEGT. The CDR3 bases are TGTGCCAGCAGTGAAGTAGGGATGGCGAACACCGGGGAGCTGTTTTTT. This sequence encodes CASSEVGMANTGELFF.

Of note for this clone: The junction does not match germline at one end; this may be a read error. The identical CDR3 is also encoded by other nucleotide sequences in the sample. The J gene is TRBJ2-7, the V gene TRBV6-6; no firm D call. The CDR3 covers 12 residues. Per germline, CDR1 MNHNY and CDR2 SVGAGI (reference sequence). In DNA form, the CDR3 reads TGTGCCACATCTACAGTAGCCTACGAGCAGTACTTT. As protein: CATSTVAYEQYF.